This T cell receptor beta chain comes out of a study of molecular identifiers for immune sequencing clone quantification. Deletions cut 2 bases from V and 8 bases from J, with 10 bases between. The CDR3 length is 13 residues. Germline V gene data show CDR1 as MRHNA and CDR2 as SNTAGT. TCRdb processed the PCR reads anew with MiXCR; each CDR3 protein has one entry. The sample lists roughly 93,000 distinct CDR3 sequences, around a fifth occurring once. This clonotype was picked up many times. Sequenced material: naive CD8+ T cells from blood, with Jurkat cell RNA spiked in. The subset: FACS-sorted CD8+CD4-CCR7+CD45RA+ naive T cells. This chain links TRBV6-4 with TRBJ2-1, with TRBD2 as a possible D gene (5 bases). The TCR originated in a human donor in good health. Some libraries in this study had Jurkat cell RNA spiked in. CDR3 protein: CASSDRLRDEQFF. The CDR3 bases are TGTGCCAGCAGTGACAGATTGAGGGATGAGCAGTTCTTC.